Listed below are T cell receptor beta chains from one sample, sequenced in a study of OX40 agonist ivuxolimab in advanced cancers. Sequencing was performed with immunoSEQ multiplex PCR; in TCRdb, only in-frame clones are kept and a portion is missing. The sample yields tens of thousands of clones, 80% to 95% seen once. Material: CD4+ or CD8+ T cells sorted from blood, obtained in a trial of the OX40 agonist ivuxolimab. Every receptor here comes from an adult with an advanced solid tumor such as melanoma, head and neck, liver or kidney cancer. CDR3s include the opening cysteine and the closing phenylalanine or tryptophan. The order of the fields is D gene, clone size, V gene, J gene, CDR3 DNA, CDR3 protein. The D gene is left open where the match is weak. Clone size is shown for a subset of rows, as once, few, many or a class of expanded clone.

TRBD1	few	TRBV28	TRBJ1-4	TGTGCCAGCAGTACCGGGACAGGCCGATTCCTGTTTTTT	CASSTGTGRFLFF
-	few	TRBV5-1	TRBJ2-1	TGCGCCAGCAGCTTGGTAGAGGTCTACAATGAGCAGTTCTTC	CASSLVEVYNEQFF
-	-	TRBV25-1	TRBJ2-5	TGTGCCAGCAGTGAAGTCCAGGGGCTACAAGAGACCCAGTACTTC	CASSEVQGLQETQYF
-	-	TRBV7-6	TRBJ2-7	TGTGCCAGCAGCTTGAGAAAGGGGGTATTCAACGAGCAGTACTTC	CASSLRKGVFNEQYF
TRBD2	-	TRBV9	TRBJ2-3	TGTGCCAGCAGCGTTCCCAGCGGGGCTAGCACAGATACGCAGTATTTT	CASSVPSGASTDTQYF
TRBD2	once	TRBV13	TRBJ2-3	TGTGCCAGCAGCCTTAAGCGGGGGGGTAGGACAGATACGCAGTATTTT	CASSLKRGGRTDTQYF
TRBD1	-	TRBV7-9	TRBJ1-2	TGTGCCAGCAGCTTAGATAGGGGGCATGGCTATGGCTACACCTTC	CASSLDRGHGYGYTF
-	-	TRBV27	TRBJ1-5	TGTGCCAGCAGTTTAACCCCATACAGGGTTGGGATGGGCAATCAGCCCCAGCATTTT	CASSLTPYRVGMGNQPQHF
-	-	TRBV6-6	TRBJ2-1	TGTGCCAGCAGTTACTCGAGCGCCCCCGTCACGAATGAGCAGTTCTTC	CASSYSSAPVTNEQFF
-	-	TRBV12-5	TRBJ2-7	TGTGCTAGTGGTTCCTCAAGCATTATGCCACCCTACGAGCAGTACTTC	CASGSSSIMPPYEQYF
TRBD1	-	TRBV30	TRBJ2-2	TGTGCCTGGACTCCTGGCAGGGGGTACACCGGGGAGCTGTTTTTT	CAWTPGRGYTGELFF
-	-	TRBV6-1	TRBJ2-7	TGTGCCAGCAGCCCGACTGTTTGGCACTACGAGCAGTACTTC	CASSPTVWHYEQYF
-	-	TRBV25-1	TRBJ1-1	TGTGCCAGCAGTTACAGCCTGAACACTGAAGCTTTCTTT	CASSYSLNTEAFF
-	-	TRBV5-1	TRBJ1-6	TGCGCCAGCAGCTTGGACAGCACCTATAATTCACCCCTCCACTTT	CASSLDSTYNSPLHF
TRBD2	-	TRBV2	TRBJ2-7	TGTGCCAGCAGTGAGGGAGGGAAGTTGTACGAGCAGTACTTC	CASSEGGKLYEQYF
-	-	TRBV10-3	TRBJ1-1	TGTGCCAGCAGGGAAAGCTCCAGGGCCACTGAAGCTTTCTTT	CASRESSRATEAFF
-	-	TRBV19	TRBJ2-7	TGTGCCAGTAGTATCGGGGGAAGCTCCTACGAGCAGTACTTC	CASSIGGSSYEQYF
-	-	TRBV19	TRBJ2-7	TGTGCCAGTAGCAACTTCTACGAGCAGTACTTC	CASSNFYEQYF
-	-	TRBV6-1	TRBJ2-7	TGTGCCAGCAGACAGGCCAACTCCTACGAGCAGTACTTC	CASRQANSYEQYF
-	once	TRBV5-4	TRBJ2-3	TGTGCCAGCAGCTTGATCACAGATACGCAGTATTTT	CASSLITDTQYF
-	-	TRBV7-3	TRBJ2-7	TGTGCCAGCAGCTTAGACGGGAACTCCTACGAGCAGTACTTC	CASSLDGNSYEQYF
TRBD1	-	TRBV6-1	TRBJ2-7	TGTGCCAGCAGTGATTTGTCGGGACAGGGAAGTCACGAGCAGTACTTC	CASSDLSGQGSHEQYF
TRBD1	-	TRBV13	TRBJ2-7	TGTGCCAGCAGCCCGGGGACAGGGCGGCCCTACGAGCAGTACTTC	CASSPGTGRPYEQYF
-	-	TRBV19	TRBJ2-1	TGTGCCAGTAGTATGGAAGTTGGGGACATGGCCTACAATGAGCAGTTCTTC	CASSMEVGDMAYNEQFF
-	-	TRBV27	TRBJ2-7	TGTGCCAGCAGTTTATACGGTGTCTCCTACGAGCAGTACTTC	CASSLYGVSYEQYF
TRBD1	-	TRBV6-1	TRBJ2-2	TGTGCCAGCAGTGAGGACAGGGGTAGGACCGGGGAGCTGTTTTTT	CASSEDRGRTGELFF
-	-	TRBV9	TRBJ1-1	TGTGCCAGCAGCGTAGCCGAAGTGAACACTGAAGCTTTCTTT	CASSVAEVNTEAFF
TRBD1	-	TRBV11-2	TRBJ1-2	TGTGCCAGCAGCTTAGCCGGGACAGGGTATGGCTACACCTTC	CASSLAGTGYGYTF
-	-	TRBV5-5	TRBJ1-1	TGTGCCAGCAACCAAGAGGCAGCAAGGAACACTGAAGCTTTCTTT	CASNQEAARNTEAFF
-	-	TRBV7-9	TRBJ1-1	TGTGCCAGCAGCTTAGGGCAGCCTGAAGCTTTCTTT	CASSLGQPEAFF
-	-	TRBV4-1	TRBJ1-6	TGCGCCAGCAGCCAAGATGGGGGACCCGATTCACCCCTCCACTTT	CASSQDGGPDSPLHF
TRBD1	-	TRBV2	TRBJ2-7	TGTGCCAGCAGTCCCGGGACAGGGTCCTACGAGCAGTACTTC	CASSPGTGSYEQYF
TRBD1	-	TRBV7-6	TRBJ2-1	TGTGCCAGCAGCTTAGGAAGGGACAGGCCAAGCTCCTACAATGAGCAGTTCTTC	CASSLGRDRPSSYNEQFF
TRBD1	once	TRBV29-1	TRBJ1-2	TGCAGCGTCGACAGGGGGCAGGCCTATGGCTACACCTTC	CSVDRGQAYGYTF
TRBD1	-	TRBV6-5	TRBJ2-7	TGTGCCAGCAGTTTCTCGGGACAGAGGTACTCCTACGAGCAGTACTTC	CASSFSGQRYSYEQYF
-	-	TRBV30	TRBJ1-1	TGTGCCTGGTCGCGTGCGCAGGGGACCACTGAAGCTTTCTTT	CAWSRAQGTTEAFF
TRBD1	-	TRBV27	TRBJ2-5	TGTGCCAGCAGTACAGGGGGTGGGGAGACCCAGTACTTC	CASSTGGGETQYF
-	-	TRBV4-2	TRBJ2-1	TGTGCCAGCAGCCAAGCGGGAACCTCGGGATTCTACAATGAGCAGTTCTTC	CASSQAGTSGFYNEQFF
-	-	TRBV5-1	TRBJ2-3	TGCGCCAGCAGCTCGCGGGGTAGCACAGATACGCAGTATTTT	CASSSRGSTDTQYF
TRBD1	few	TRBV7-9	TRBJ1-1	TGTGCCAGCAGCCTTCCCGGGACAGGGGCTGAAGCTTTCTTT	CASSLPGTGAEAFF
-	-	TRBV5-4	TRBJ2-1	TGTGCCAGCAGCGGAGGGGGTATGAGCTCCTACAATGAGCAGTTCTTC	CASSGGGMSSYNEQFF
-	-	TRBV7-8	TRBJ2-7	TGTGCCAGCAGCTTAGAAGTTGGGGCAGGGGGGTACGAGCAGTACTTC	CASSLEVGAGGYEQYF
-	-	TRBV4-3	TRBJ2-5	TGCGCCAGCAGCCAAGAATATGATACGGGGGGCGTCAAAGAGACCCAGTACTTC	CASSQEYDTGGVKETQYF
TRBD2	-	TRBV19	TRBJ2-3	TGTGCCAGTAGTATCCCCAGGACTAGCGGGGGAAATACGCAGTATTTT	CASSIPRTSGGNTQYF
-	-	TRBV5-4	TRBJ2-1	TGTGCCAGCAGCTTTTCTAATGAGCAGTTCTTC	CASSFSNEQFF
TRBD1	-	TRBV19	TRBJ2-5	TGTGCCAGTAGTATAGGGACAGGGGGCGTTTGGGAGACCCAGTACTTC	CASSIGTGGVWETQYF
-	-	TRBV29-1	TRBJ1-1	TGCAGCGTTGTAGACATGAACACTGAAGTTTTCTTT	CSVVDMNTEVFF
-	-	TRBV6-1	TRBJ1-1	TGTGCCAGCAGTGAAGACAGGGATTGGACTGAAGCTTTCTTT	CASSEDRDWTEAFF
-	-	TRBV6-7	TRBJ1-2	TGTGCCAGCAGTTATCCAGGGCCTGGAAGTAACTATGGCTACACCTTC	CASSYPGPGSNYGYTF
-	once	TRBV9	TRBJ2-3	TGTGCCAGCAGCCCCGGGACAATTGAGGCAGATACGCAGTATTTT	CASSPGTIEADTQYF
TRBD2	-	TRBV2	TRBJ2-7	TGTGCCAGCAGTGACAGCGGGAGCACCTACGAGCAGTACTTC	CASSDSGSTYEQYF
TRBD1	-	TRBV27	TRBJ1-5	TGTGCCAGCAGTCCCCACAGGGGGGATAATAGCAATCAGCCCCAGCATTTT	CASSPHRGDNSNQPQHF
TRBD1	-	TRBV5-6	TRBJ2-7	TGTGCCAGCAGCTTGGCTGGACAGGGGGCGAAGAACGAGCAGTACTTC	CASSLAGQGAKNEQYF
-	-	TRBV5-6	TRBJ2-7	TGTGCCAGCAGCTTGGACAGGGAAACCTACGAGCAGTACTTC	CASSLDRETYEQYF
-	-	TRBV4-2	TRBJ2-7	TGTGCCAGCAGCCAAGTCCTTTCTCAGAAGACAAGCTCCTACGAGCAGTACTTC	CASSQVLSQKTSSYEQYF
TRBD2	-	TRBV7-9	TRBJ2-3	TGTGCCAGCAGCTTAGTTTTGGCGGGGGGGGCAGATACGCAGTATTTT	CASSLVLAGGADTQYF
-	-	TRBV6-1	TRBJ1-1	TGTGCCAGCACCTACAGGAACACTGAAGCTTTCTTT	CASTYRNTEAFF
-	-	TRBV27	TRBJ1-2	TGTGCCAGCAGTTCGGGCGGTTATGGCTACACCTTC	CASSSGGYGYTF
-	-	TRBV19	TRBJ2-1	TGTGCCAGTAGTATGGACGGGGGTGACTCCTACAATGAGCAGTTCTTC	CASSMDGGDSYNEQFF